This T cell receptor beta chain was recovered during a study of blood T cells in healthy people across ages. Study-wide points: Older age coincided with a roughly linear decline in TCR beta diversity per million T cells.

A second PCR of about 7 to 12 cycles used a sample-barcoded 5' primer and a J-beta primer mix. With 12 random nucleotides, a template-switch adaptor tagged each individual cDNA molecule. One entry per CDR3 protein, called by TCRdb with MiXCR from the 5' RACE reads. Counted here are roughly 680,000 distinct CDR3 sequences, around 52% occurring once; the ten biggest clones make up approximately 12%. Comment on this clonotype: Antigen specificity is unknown.

V shed 5 bases, J shed 5 bases, and the junction held 9 bases outside the gene matches. The CDR3 loop spans 15 amino acids. CDR1 DFQATT and CDR2 SNEGSKA come from the germline V gene (reference sequence). Sequences were obtained from blood. The clonotype was recovered from a woman older than 75 in good health. The chain joins TRBV20-1 to TRBJ2-3, with 11 bases lining up with TRBD2. CDR3: CSALRLAGIEDTQYF. The CDR3 DNA sequence: TGCAGTGCTCTAAGACTAGCGGGAATAGAAGATACGCAGTATTTT.